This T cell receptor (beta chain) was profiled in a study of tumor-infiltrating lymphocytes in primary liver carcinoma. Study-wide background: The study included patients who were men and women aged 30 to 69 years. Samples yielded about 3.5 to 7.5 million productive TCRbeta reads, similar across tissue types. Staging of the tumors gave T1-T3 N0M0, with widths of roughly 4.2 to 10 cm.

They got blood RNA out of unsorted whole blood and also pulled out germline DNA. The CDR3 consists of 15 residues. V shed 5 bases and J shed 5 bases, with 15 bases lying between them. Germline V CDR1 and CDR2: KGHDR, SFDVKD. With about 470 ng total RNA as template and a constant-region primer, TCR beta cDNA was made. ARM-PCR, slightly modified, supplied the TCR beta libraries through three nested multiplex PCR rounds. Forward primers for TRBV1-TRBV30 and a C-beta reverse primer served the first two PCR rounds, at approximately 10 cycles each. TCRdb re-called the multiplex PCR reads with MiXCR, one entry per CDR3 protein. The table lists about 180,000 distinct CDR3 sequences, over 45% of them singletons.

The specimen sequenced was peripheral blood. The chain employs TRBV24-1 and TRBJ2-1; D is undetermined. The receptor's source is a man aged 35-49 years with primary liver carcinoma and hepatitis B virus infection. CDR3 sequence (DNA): TGTGCCACCAGTGTTCCCTCGGCTAGAGACAATGAGCAGTTCTTC. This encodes CATSVPSARDNEQFF.